The rows below give T cell receptor beta chains drawn from one sample of a study of blood T cell repertoires in COVID-19. The method was immunoSEQ multiplex PCR; TCRdb's version includes in-frame clones alone and lacks a portion of them. The data contain about 240,000 clones, 80% to 90% of them singletons. Sequenced sample: PBMCs or T cells enriched from blood (not recorded which). The receptor set was obtained from a woman aged 25-40 years who had recovered from COVID-19. Both conserved end residues are part of each CDR3. The D gene is left open where the match is weak. Clone size, where shown, is once, few, many, or a class for clones that have expanded.

V gene: TRBV6-1
J gene: TRBJ1-2
D gene: -
clone size: -
CDR3 protein: CASSEGTGRPYGYTF
CDR3 DNA: TGTGCCAGCAGTGAAGGCACAGGCCGCCCCTATGGCTACACCTTC

V gene: TRBV25-1
J gene: TRBJ1-1
D gene: -
clone size: -
CDR3 protein: CASSGVGSRAFF
CDR3 DNA: TGTGCCAGCAGTGGGGTGGGGAGTAGAGCTTTCTTT

V gene: TRBV9
J gene: TRBJ2-7
D gene: TRBD1
clone size: -
CDR3 protein: CASSVGQGGGYEQYF
CDR3 DNA: TGTGCCAGCAGCGTCGGACAGGGCGGAGGGTACGAGCAGTACTTC

V gene: TRBV13
J gene: TRBJ1-1
D gene: -
clone size: -
CDR3 protein: CASSPGVEAFF
CDR3 DNA: TGTGCCAGCAGCCCAGGGGTCGAAGCTTTCTTT

V gene: TRBV19
J gene: TRBJ1-5
D gene: -
clone size: -
CDR3 protein: CASNLAQGSSNQPQHF
CDR3 DNA: TGTGCCAGTAACCTAGCCCAGGGGTCGAGCAATCAGCCCCAGCATTTT

V gene: TRBV19
J gene: TRBJ2-6
D gene: TRBD1
clone size: -
CDR3 protein: CASSMTGNGANVLTF
CDR3 DNA: TGTGCCAGTAGTATGACAGGGAATGGGGCCAACGTCCTGACTTTC

V gene: TRBV7-2
J gene: TRBJ1-2
D gene: TRBD1
clone size: -
CDR3 protein: CASSLGTGEVVHGYTF
CDR3 DNA: TGTGCCAGCAGCCTAGGTACAGGGGAGGTTGTGCATGGCTACACCTTC

V gene: TRBV28
J gene: TRBJ1-1
D gene: TRBD1
clone size: -
CDR3 protein: CASSSVSIQGTEAFF
CDR3 DNA: TGTGCCAGCAGCTCCGTATCTATACAGGGGACTGAAGCTTTCTTT

V gene: TRBV7-9
J gene: TRBJ2-7
D gene: -
clone size: -
CDR3 protein: CASSTTPYEQYF
CDR3 DNA: TGTGCCAGCAGCACGACACCGTACGAGCAGTACTTC

V gene: TRBV28
J gene: TRBJ2-1
D gene: TRBD2
clone size: -
CDR3 protein: CASRARLAGEQFF
CDR3 DNA: TGTGCCAGCAGAGCCAGGCTAGCGGGAGAGCAGTTCTTC

V gene: TRBV6-5
J gene: TRBJ1-6
D gene: -
clone size: -
CDR3 protein: CASSSGPHNSPLHF
CDR3 DNA: TGTGCCAGCAGCTCAGGGCCTCATAATTCACCCCTCCACTTT

V gene: TRBV27
J gene: TRBJ2-1
D gene: TRBD2
clone size: -
CDR3 protein: CASRGTRGFNEQFF
CDR3 DNA: TGTGCCAGCAGGGGGACTAGGGGTTTCAATGAGCAGTTCTTC

V gene: TRBV18
J gene: TRBJ1-5
D gene: -
clone size: -
CDR3 protein: CASSPTGLPNQPQHF
CDR3 DNA: TGTGCCAGCTCCCCGACAGGCCTCCCCAATCAGCCCCAGCATTTT

V gene: TRBV13
J gene: TRBJ2-1
D gene: TRBD2
clone size: -
CDR3 protein: CASSSTSGNNEQFF
CDR3 DNA: TGTGCCAGCAGCTCAACTAGCGGTAACAATGAGCAGTTCTTC

V gene: TRBV7-3
J gene: TRBJ2-1
D gene: -
clone size: -
CDR3 protein: CASSLWLDNEQFF
CDR3 DNA: TGTGCCAGCAGCTTATGGTTAGACAATGAGCAGTTCTTC

V gene: TRBV15
J gene: TRBJ1-5
D gene: -
clone size: -
CDR3 protein: CATSRGGIGQPQHF
CDR3 DNA: TGTGCCACCAGCAGAGGGGGCATTGGGCAGCCCCAGCATTTT

V gene: TRBV30
J gene: TRBJ1-1
D gene: -
clone size: -
CDR3 protein: CAWTQHLNTEAFF
CDR3 DNA: TGTGCCTGGACTCAACATTTGAACACTGAAGCTTTCTTT

V gene: TRBV28
J gene: TRBJ2-7
D gene: TRBD2
clone size: few
CDR3 protein: CASTSSRRGRTYEQYF
CDR3 DNA: TGTGCCAGCACCTCCTCTAGGCGCGGGAGAACCTACGAGCAGTACTTC

V gene: TRBV27
J gene: TRBJ1-5
D gene: -
clone size: few
CDR3 protein: CASSLWAGSNQPQHF
CDR3 DNA: TGTGCCAGCAGTTTATGGGCAGGTAGCAATCAGCCCCAGCATTTT

V gene: TRBV19
J gene: TRBJ2-2
D gene: TRBD2
clone size: few
CDR3 protein: CASTKRESTGELFF
CDR3 DNA: TGTGCCAGCACAAAGCGGGAGAGCACCGGGGAGCTGTTTTTT

V gene: TRBV7-6
J gene: TRBJ1-4
D gene: TRBD1
clone size: -
CDR3 protein: CASSWGQGNEKLFF
CDR3 DNA: TGTGCCAGCAGCTGGGGACAGGGGAATGAAAAACTGTTTTTT

V gene: TRBV23-1
J gene: TRBJ1-5
D gene: TRBD1
clone size: -
CDR3 protein: CASSQGGGRRNQPQHF
CDR3 DNA: TGCGCCAGCAGTCAAGGAGGGGGCCGGCGCAATCAGCCCCAGCATTTT

V gene: TRBV3-1/TRBV3-2
J gene: TRBJ1-3
D gene: -
clone size: -
CDR3 protein: CASSQDRVSGNTIYF
CDR3 DNA: TGTGCCAGCAGCCAAGATCGAGTCTCTGGAAACACCATATATTTT

V gene: TRBV28
J gene: TRBJ1-5
D gene: -
clone size: -
CDR3 protein: CASSPTELTYQPQHF
CDR3 DNA: TGTGCCAGCAGTCCGACAGAACTAACGTATCAGCCCCAGCATTTT

V gene: TRBV6-4
J gene: TRBJ1-2
D gene: TRBD1
clone size: -
CDR3 protein: CASSDGTGMYGYTF
CDR3 DNA: TGTGCCAGCAGTGACGGGACAGGGATGTATGGCTACACCTTC

V gene: TRBV4-1
J gene: TRBJ1-2
D gene: -
clone size: -
CDR3 protein: CASSQGVQGNYGYTF
CDR3 DNA: TGCGCCAGCAGCCAAGGAGTCCAGGGGAACTATGGCTACACCTTC

V gene: TRBV28
J gene: TRBJ1-1
D gene: -
clone size: -
CDR3 protein: CASSLRVMDTEAFF
CDR3 DNA: TGTGCCAGCAGTCTCAGGGTCATGGACACTGAAGCTTTCTTT

V gene: TRBV20-1
J gene: TRBJ1-2
D gene: -
clone size: -
CDR3 protein: CSASAPNYGYTF
CDR3 DNA: TGCAGTGCTAGTGCCCCGAACTATGGCTACACCTTC

V gene: TRBV29-1
J gene: TRBJ1-2
D gene: -
clone size: -
CDR3 protein: CSVRPGGYTF
CDR3 DNA: TGCAGCGTTCGTCCGGGTGGCTACACCTTC

V gene: TRBV2
J gene: TRBJ2-6
D gene: -
clone size: once
CDR3 protein: CASSENSYDYLDRSGANVLTF
CDR3 DNA: TGTGCCAGCAGTGAAAACAGCTATGACTACTTGGACCGCTCTGGGGCCAACGTCCTGACTTTC

V gene: TRBV12-3/TRBV12-4
J gene: TRBJ2-2
D gene: -
clone size: once
CDR3 protein: CASSLGATGELFF
CDR3 DNA: TGTGCCAGCAGTTTGGGGGCGACCGGGGAGCTGTTTTTT

V gene: TRBV30
J gene: TRBJ1-2
D gene: TRBD1
clone size: -
CDR3 protein: CAWTGQAVGYTF
CDR3 DNA: TGTGCCTGGACAGGACAGGCCGTGGGCTACACCTTC

V gene: TRBV6-1
J gene: TRBJ1-5
D gene: TRBD1
clone size: -
CDR3 protein: CASSERPGTVDQPQHF
CDR3 DNA: TGTGCCAGCAGTGAGCGACCCGGGACAGTCGATCAGCCCCAGCATTTT

V gene: TRBV18
J gene: TRBJ1-2
D gene: -
clone size: -
CDR3 protein: CASSPSGGGNYGYTF
CDR3 DNA: TGTGCCAGCTCACCATCCGGGGGGGGAAACTATGGCTACACCTTC

V gene: TRBV4-3
J gene: TRBJ2-1
D gene: TRBD2
clone size: -
CDR3 protein: CASSPKLAGVGNEQFF
CDR3 DNA: TGCGCCAGCAGCCCCAAACTAGCGGGAGTGGGGAATGAGCAGTTCTTC

V gene: TRBV11-2
J gene: TRBJ1-2
D gene: -
clone size: -
CDR3 protein: CASSLVRGENYGYTF
CDR3 DNA: TGTGCCAGCAGCCTTGTACGGGGTGAGAATTATGGCTACACCTTC

V gene: TRBV4-3
J gene: TRBJ2-6
D gene: -
clone size: -
CDR3 protein: CASSQGFFGLSGANVLTF
CDR3 DNA: TGCGCCAGCAGCCAAGGGTTTTTTGGTCTAAGTGGGGCCAACGTCCTGACTTTC

V gene: TRBV18
J gene: TRBJ1-6
D gene: -
clone size: -
CDR3 protein: CASSPGKNRATSPLHF
CDR3 DNA: TGTGCCAGCTCACCAGGGAAGAACAGGGCAACTTCACCCCTCCACTTT

V gene: TRBV2
J gene: TRBJ1-2
D gene: TRBD1
clone size: -
CDR3 protein: CASSVDRGQGGYTF
CDR3 DNA: TGTGCCAGCAGTGTGGACAGGGGTCAGGGGGGCTACACCTTC

V gene: TRBV28
J gene: TRBJ1-1
D gene: -
clone size: -
CDR3 protein: CASSLHGGTEAFF
CDR3 DNA: TGTGCCAGCAGTTTACATGGGGGGACTGAAGCTTTCTTT

V gene: TRBV7-6
J gene: TRBJ2-3
D gene: TRBD2
clone size: -
CDR3 protein: CASSSPAGVREDTQYF
CDR3 DNA: TGTGCCAGCAGCAGCCCTGCGGGAGTTCGAGAAGATACGCAGTATTTT

V gene: TRBV29-1
J gene: TRBJ2-2
D gene: TRBD2
clone size: -
CDR3 protein: CSVILAGKPNTGELFF
CDR3 DNA: TGCAGCGTTATACTAGCGGGGAAACCGAACACCGGGGAGCTGTTTTTT

V gene: TRBV9
J gene: TRBJ1-2
D gene: -
clone size: once
CDR3 protein: CASSDSYLNYGYTF
CDR3 DNA: TGTGCCAGCAGTGACAGCTATTTAAACTATGGCTACACCTTC

V gene: TRBV7-2
J gene: TRBJ2-7
D gene: TRBD2
clone size: -
CDR3 protein: CASSILGLAVYEQYF
CDR3 DNA: TGTGCCAGCAGCATCCTGGGACTAGCGGTTTACGAGCAGTACTTC

V gene: TRBV4-3
J gene: TRBJ1-2
D gene: TRBD1
clone size: -
CDR3 protein: CASSQHGTDYPYGYTF
CDR3 DNA: TGCGCCAGCAGCCAACATGGGACAGACTACCCTTATGGCTACACCTTC

V gene: TRBV28
J gene: TRBJ1-2
D gene: -
clone size: -
CDR3 protein: CASSPGSYGYTF
CDR3 DNA: TGTGCCAGCAGTCCCGGGTCCTATGGCTACACCTTC

V gene: TRBV4-1
J gene: TRBJ1-2
D gene: -
clone size: -
CDR3 protein: CASRAGPIYNYGYTF
CDR3 DNA: TGCGCCAGCAGGGCGGGACCCATTTATAACTATGGCTACACCTTC

V gene: TRBV5-1
J gene: TRBJ1-1
D gene: -
clone size: -
CDR3 protein: CASSPRGTEAFF
CDR3 DNA: TGCGCCAGCAGCCCCCGGGGCACTGAAGCTTTCTTT

V gene: TRBV3-1/TRBV3-2
J gene: TRBJ1-1
D gene: -
clone size: -
CDR3 protein: CASSRRQVLMNTEAFF
CDR3 DNA: TGTGCCAGCAGCCGCCGACAGGTTCTAATGAACACTGAAGCTTTCTTT

V gene: TRBV7-9
J gene: TRBJ1-4
D gene: -
clone size: -
CDR3 protein: CASSSPSVDDGGKREKLFF
CDR3 DNA: TGTGCCAGCAGCTCCCCATCGGTCGACGATGGAGGTAAACGTGAAAAACTGTTTTTT

V gene: TRBV30
J gene: TRBJ1-3
D gene: TRBD1
clone size: once
CDR3 protein: CAWSLGGGNTIYF
CDR3 DNA: TGTGCCTGGAGTTTAGGGGGCGGAAACACCATATATTTT